These 5 T cell receptor beta chains originate from one sample sequenced in a study of blood T cell repertoires in COVID-19. Assay: immunoSEQ multiplex PCR; the TCRdb copy retains only in-frame clones and omits some. Altogether roughly 230,000 clones are present, 80% to 85% being singletons, with the ten largest covering around 3.6%. Sequenced input: PBMCs or T cells enriched from blood (not recorded which). The receptor source for this set is a man aged 50 to 60 who had recovered from COVID-19.

This sequence joins TRBV27 and TRBJ2-3; 10 bases fit TRBD2. The J segment lost 5 bases and the V segment lost 3 bases, leaving 5 bases of the junction unmatched. There are 15 residues in the CDR3. Germline lookup yields CDR1 MNHEY and CDR2 SMNVEV (reference sequence). This CDR3 reads CASSFMSGRGDTQYF. DNA for the CDR3: TGTGCCAGCAGTTTTATGAGCGGGAGGGGAGATACGCAGTATTTT.

The J gene is TRBJ2-3, the V gene TRBV9; 8 bases are shared with TRBD2. This CDR3 spans 14 amino acids. V dropped 4 bases and J dropped 5; count of bases not matched to a gene: 6. The V gene's germline CDR1 is SGDLS and CDR2 YYNGEE. The CDR3 sequence is CASSRTSRQDTQYF. CDR3 sequence (DNA): TGTGCCAGCAGCCGGACTAGCCGCCAAGATACGCAGTATTTT.

The CDR3 bases are TGCGCCAGCAGCCAATCCGGGAGTGGCTCCTACGAGCAGTACTTC. Translating it yields CASSQSGSGSYEQYF. The chain joins TRBV4-1 to TRBJ2-7, with D tentatively TRBD2 (6 bases). The V gene's germline CDR1 is MGHRA and CDR2 YSYEKL. The CDR3 is 15 amino acids. With 2 bases removed from V and 0 bases from J, the gap between germline ends came to 11 bases.

This clone was counted a few times. The CDR3 bases are TGTGCCAGCAGCCCCGGACTAGCGGGAGTCGGGGGGGACATTCAGTACTTC. Translated, it gives CASSPGLAGVGGDIQYF. The rearrangement uses TRBV9 and TRBJ2-4, with TRBD2 matching 13 bases. Unmatched junction bases numbered 12, after V lost 4 bases and J lost 8 bases. CDR3 length equals 17 residues. Looked up from germline, CDR1 is SGDLS and CDR2 is YYNGEE.

This clone was observed a handful of times. CDR3 residues: CAISEFSSEKLFF. In DNA form, the CDR3 reads TGTGCCATCAGTGAGTTCTCAAGCGAAAAACTGTTTTTT. The chain couples TRBV10-3 to TRBJ1-4; D unresolved. Germline V gene data show CDR1 as ENHRY and CDR2 as SYGVKD. With 1 base removed from V and 8 bases from J, the gap between germline ends came to 8 bases. The CDR3 is made up of 13 amino acids.